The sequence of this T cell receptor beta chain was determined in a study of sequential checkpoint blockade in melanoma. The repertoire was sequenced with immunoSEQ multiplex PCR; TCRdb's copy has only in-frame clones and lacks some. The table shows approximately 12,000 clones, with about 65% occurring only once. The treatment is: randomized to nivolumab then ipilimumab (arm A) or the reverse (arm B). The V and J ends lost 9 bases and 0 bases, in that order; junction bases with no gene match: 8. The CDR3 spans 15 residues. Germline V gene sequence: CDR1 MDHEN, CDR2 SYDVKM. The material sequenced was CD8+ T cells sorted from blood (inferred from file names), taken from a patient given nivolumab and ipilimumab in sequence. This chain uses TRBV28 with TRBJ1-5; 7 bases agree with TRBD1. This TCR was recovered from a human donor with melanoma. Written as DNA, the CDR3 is TGTGCCAGTCTTCGGACAGGCTATAGCAATCAGCCCCAGCATTTT. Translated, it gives CASLRTGYSNQPQHF.